One sample yielded the 5 T cell receptor beta chains listed below, sequenced in a study of cytomegalovirus exposure and HLA in healthy donors. 60 Vbeta and 13 Jbeta primers were used in PCR. Measured with immunoSEQ multiplex PCR; TCRdb has only the in-frame clones, and not every one. Its clone listing holds just over 200,000 clones. Sequencing was done on a sample of PBMCs. All receptors derive from a girl aged 2-10 years in good health and CMV-seropositive.

A note on this clone: One end of the junction does not line up with germline, which may come from a read error. The genes are TRBV19 and TRBJ2-3, with 9 positions matching TRBD2. The CDR3 contains 13 residues. Germline CDR1 reads LNHDA; CDR2 reads SQIVND (reference sequence). CDR3 nucleotide sequence: TGTGCCAGTAGGACTAGCGGCACAGATATGCAGTATTTT. Translation gives CASRTSGTDMQYF.

A remark on this clone: The same CDR3 can be traced to other DNA sequences in this sample. The genes are TRBV7-6 and TRBJ1-5; TRBD1 might be the D (5 bases). Germline CDR1 and CDR2: SGHVS and FNYEAQ. V was pared by 5 bases and J by 5 bases, with 10 bases between. This CDR3 contains 13 residues. CDR3 region: CASSLGGYQPQHF. The CDR3 coding sequence is TGTGCCAGCAGCCTCGGGGGGTATCAGCCCCAGCATTTT.

The genes are TRBV5-4 and TRBJ2-1; D possibly corresponds to TRBD2 (7 bases). CDR3 length: 16 amino acids. CDR1 and CDR2 (germline): SGHNT, YYREEE (reference sequence). The V and J ends lost 4 bases and 3 bases respectively, with 17 bases between them. This CDR3 reads CASSPPGASGYNEQFF. CDR3 bases: TGTGCCAGCAGCCCGCCAGGGGCTAGCGGCTACAATGAGCAGTTCTTC.

The chain joins TRBV11-2 to TRBJ1-2; no clear D gene. Germline assignment: CDR1 SGHAT and CDR2 FQNNGV. The length of the CDR3 is 17 residues. V was cut by 0 bases and J by 5 bases, with 19 bases left in between. CDR3 DNA: TGTGCCAGCAGCTTAGACGTATCTAGGCGGGCGAGGTATGGCTACACCTTC. This translates into CASSLDVSRRARYGYTF. The full variable domain, its missing parts supplied by reference TRBV11-2 and TRBJ1-2, is EAGVAQSPRYKIIEKRQSVAFWCNPISGHATLYWYQQILGQGPKLLIQFQNNGVVDDSQLPKDRFSAERLKGVDSTLKIQPAKLEDSAVYLCASSLDVSRRARYGYTFGSGTRLTVV.

CDR3 DNA sequence: TGTGCCAGCAGTTTATCCCTAGGGGCCGGAGGGACCAACTATGGCTACACCTTC. Encoded protein: CASSLSLGAGGTNYGYTF. The chain is built from TRBV27 and TRBJ1-2, with D possibly being TRBD1 (5 bases). V was trimmed by 0 bases and J by 2 bases, leaving 19 bases between them. Germline lookup yields CDR1 MNHEY and CDR2 SMNVEV (reference sequence). The CDR3 is 18 amino acids.